Listed below are T cell receptor beta chains from one sample, sequenced in a study of early T cells in non-severe SARS-CoV-2 infection. TCRdb processed the 5' RACE reads anew with MiXCR; each CDR3 protein has one entry. The table shows about 33,000 distinct CDR3 sequences, with less than 6.5% occurring only once. Sequences were obtained from whole blood. The receptors come from an adult who was a healthcare worker with PCR-confirmed SARS-CoV-2 infection or an uninfected control (not recorded which). Both conserved end residues are part of each CDR3. The order of the fields is J gene, V gene, D gene, clone size, CDR3 protein, CDR3 DNA. D genes are given only for firm matches. Clone size, where shown, is once, few, many, or a class for clones that have expanded.

TRBJ2-7 TRBV5-5 NA many CASSLLGPYEQYF TGTGCCAGCAGCTTGTTAGGGCCCTACGAGCAGTACTTC
TRBJ2-7 TRBV11-2 NA NA CASSLDGSYEQYF TGTGCCAGCAGCTTAGACGGATCCTACGAGCAGTACTTC
TRBJ2-5 TRBV7-2 NA few CASSLAGGIRMWTQYF TGTGCCAGCAGCTTAGCAGGCGGAATCCGGATGTGGACCCAGTACTTC
TRBJ2-1 TRBV20-1 TRBD1 many CSAGQGRDEQFF TGCAGTGCGGGACAGGGGAGGGATGAGCAGTTCTTC
TRBJ2-3 TRBV6-5 NA NA CASRTWGTATDTQYF TGTGCCAGCAGAACGTGGGGGACCGCCACAGATACGCAGTATTTT
TRBJ2-3 TRBV7-3 TRBD2 few CASSLGSGLSTDTQYF TGTGCCAGCAGCTTAGGTAGCGGGCTAAGCACAGATACGCAGTATTTT
TRBJ2-5 TRBV30 NA NA CAWSVGSQETQYF TGTGCCTGGAGTGTAGGCAGCCAAGAGACCCAGTACTTC
TRBJ1-1 TRBV7-6 NA many CASSPFETNTEAFF TGTGCCAGCAGCCCTTTTGAGACGAACACTGAAGCTTTCTTT
TRBJ2-3 TRBV20-1 NA many CSARLGTDTQYF TGCAGTGCTAGGTTGGGGACAGATACGCAGTATTTT
TRBJ2-5 TRBV5-1 NA many CASSLAIAAETQYF TGCGCCAGCAGCTTGGCCATAGCCGCAGAGACCCAGTACTTC
TRBJ1-2 TRBV2 NA few CASSENPTPNYGYTF TGTGCCAGCAGTGAAAACCCGACACCAAACTATGGCTACACCTTC
TRBJ1-5 TRBV6-2/TRBV6-3 TRBD1 many CASVAGTGGVQPQHF TGTGCCAGCGTTGCCGGGACAGGGGGTGTTCAGCCCCAGCATTTT
TRBJ1-1 TRBV11-3 NA many CASSQQMNTEAFF TGTGCCAGCAGTCAACAAATGAACACTGAAGCTTTCTTT
TRBJ1-2 TRBV28 NA many CASSLVRTPYGYTF TGTGCCAGCAGTTTAGTTCGTACTCCCTATGGCTACACCTTC
TRBJ2-3 TRBV6-4 TRBD2 few CASSESSGGADTQYF TGTGCCAGCAGTGAATCTAGCGGGGGGGCGGATACGCAGTATTTT
TRBJ2-1 TRBV18 NA NA CASSPGLESEQFF TGTGCCAGCTCACCAGGGTTAGAAAGTGAGCAGTTCTTC
TRBJ1-4 TRBV12-3/TRBV12-4 NA NA CASSIIEGEKLFF TGTGCCAGCTCTATTATTGAGGGTGAAAAACTGTTTTTT
TRBJ2-5 TRBV5-4 NA many CASSQTATRDQYF TGTGCCAGCAGCCAGACGGCCACCAGAGACCAGTACTTC
TRBJ2-3 TRBV6-2/TRBV6-3 NA few CASSYSTVATSTQYF TGTGCCAGCAGTTACTCTACCGTGGCAACCTCTACGCAGTATTTT
TRBJ1-4 TRBV7-9 NA few CASSWLRMDEKLFF TGTGCCAGCAGCTGGCTCCGGATGGATGAAAAACTGTTTTTT
TRBJ2-3 TRBV20-1 NA many CSATSLELAEDTQYF TGCAGTGCTACCTCATTAGAGCTAGCAGAAGATACGCAGTATTTT
TRBJ1-1 TRBV7-2 NA many CASSKSRGDGYGNTEAFF TGTGCCAGCAGCAAATCCAGGGGAGATGGCTACGGGAACACTGAAGCTTTCTTT
TRBJ2-4 TRBV7-8 NA few CASSLRQQFIQYF TGTGCCAGCAGCTTACGTCAGCAGTTCATTCAGTACTTC
TRBJ2-1 TRBV28 NA NA CASSLEYNEQFF TGTGCCAGCAGTTTGGAATACAATGAGCAGTTCTTC
TRBJ2-3 TRBV7-6 TRBD2 many CASSHRRLAGGLFTDTQYF TGTGCCAGCAGCCACCGCAGACTAGCGGGGGGCCTATTCACAGATACGCAGTATTTT
TRBJ2-1 TRBV9 NA many CASSFRFDSYNEQFF TGTGCCAGCAGCTTTAGGTTCGACTCCTACAATGAGCAGTTCTTC